Below, 28 T cell receptor beta chains from the same sample are listed, as sequenced in a study of T cell responses to AZD1222 COVID-19 vaccine. Assay: immunoSEQ multiplex PCR; the TCRdb copy retains only in-frame clones and omits some. Among some 150,000 clones listed, more than 80% were seen once. The sequences come from peripheral blood, collected 28 days after the second AZD1222 dose. The receptors originated from an adult who received the AZD1222 COVID-19 vaccine.

V usage is TRBV5-4 and J usage is TRBJ1-2; TRBD1 matches at 10 bases. Germline lookup yields CDR1 SGHNT and CDR2 YYREEE (reference sequence). The V segment lost 2 bases and the J segment 8 bases; nucleotides outside the gene matches: 12. The CDR3 loop spans 16 amino acids. The CDR3 nucleotides are TGTGCCAGCAGCTTCCCTTGGACAGGGGGTCAGGAAGGCTACACCTTC. Protein product: CASSFPWTGGQEGYTF.

The rearrangement links TRBV20-1 to TRBJ1-1; D remains ambiguous. V dropped 3 bases and J dropped 5 bases, with 7 bases sitting between them. The CDR3 runs to 11 residues. Per the germline V gene, CDR1 is DFQATT and CDR2 is SNEGSKA (reference sequence). CDR3 residues: CSASQGTEAFF. CDR3 DNA sequence: TGCAGTGCTAGTCAAGGGACTGAAGCTTTCTTT.

The V call is TRBV29-1, the J call TRBJ2-3; 10 bases fit TRBD1. With 7 bases clipped from V and 4 bases from J, the junction kept 14 bases outside the gene matches. The CDR3 contains 16 residues. Germline V lookup: CDR1 SQVTM, CDR2 ANQGSEA. The CDR3 DNA sequence: TGCAGCGGGTCGTTCGGGTTGACAGGGGGCGCAGATACGCAGTATTTT. Translated: CSGSFGLTGGADTQYF.

The chain links TRBV9 to TRBJ2-5; tentative D call: TRBD1 (7 bases). The CDR3 consists of 14 residues. V gave up 0 bases and J gave up 4 bases, with 10 bases separating them. Germline V gene lookup returns CDR1 SGDLS and CDR2 YYNGEE. The CDR3 DNA reads as TGTGCCAGCAGCGTAGGGCAGGGGGGAGAGACCCAGTACTTC. This encodes CASSVGQGGETQYF.

This sequence joins TRBV6-1 and TRBJ2-5, with 8 bases lining up with TRBD2. CDR1 MNHNS and CDR2 SASEGT come from the germline V gene. Losses at the gene ends were 2 bases for V and 5 bases for J; bases not matched to a gene: 16. The CDR3 sequence is 18 residues long. The CDR3 sequence is CASSEWTHSPGGRETQYF. The CDR3 DNA reads TGTGCCAGCAGTGAATGGACCCATTCGCCGGGAGGGCGGGAGACCCAGTACTTC.

The V and J genes are TRBV10-1 and TRBJ2-1; D gene unclear. The CDR3 is 12 amino acids. Trimming cost V 4 bases and J 7 bases, with 8 bases left between them. Germline V gene data show CDR1 as WNHNN and CDR2 as SYGVQD (reference sequence). The CDR3 region is CASSGARNEQFF. CDR3 DNA: TGCGCCAGCAGTGGAGCGAGGAATGAGCAGTTCTTC.

The chain combines TRBV25-1 with TRBJ1-2, with a weak D call TRBD1 (6 bases). Trimming left V 7 bases short and J 8 bases short, with 14 bases between. Germline CDR1 MGHDK, CDR2 SYGVNS. This CDR3 has 12 residues. CDR3 amino acids: CASNREGWGYTF. The CDR3 DNA reads as TGTGCCAGCAACAGGGAGGGTTGGGGCTACACCTTC.

The V and J genes are TRBV4-1 and TRBJ2-1; 8 positions agree with TRBD1. The junction had 5 bases not matched to a gene; V was cut back by 4 bases and J by 9 bases. The CDR3 loop spans 13 amino acids. Germline assignment: CDR1 MGHRA and CDR2 YSYEKL. CDR3 nucleotide sequence: TGCGCCAGCAGCCCGGACAGGGTCGGTGAGCAGTTCTTC. Translating it yields CASSPDRVGEQFF.

The chain couples TRBV7-9 to TRBJ1-5; 9 bases align to TRBD1. From germline, CDR1 is SEHNR and CDR2 FQNEAQ (reference sequence). V lost 4 bases and J lost 2; bases outside the gene matches: 3. The CDR3 consists of 15 residues. The CDR3 coding sequence is TGTGCCAGCAGCTCCGGGGACAGGGGCAATCAGCCCCAGCATTTT. As protein: CASSSGDRGNQPQHF.

This rearrangement joins TRBV18 to TRBJ2-5, with 9 bases lining up with TRBD2. The CDR3 is made up of 17 amino acids. J was trimmed by 0 bases and V by 3 bases; bases with no gene match: 8. Germline CDR1 is KGHSH and CDR2 is LQKENI. The CDR3 is CASSPFMASGNQETQYF. The CDR3 DNA follows: TGTGCCAGCTCACCTTTCATGGCTAGCGGGAACCAAGAGACCCAGTACTTC.

The chain is built from TRBV6-6 and TRBJ1-2; D call uncertain. This CDR3 has 12 residues. CDR1 and CDR2 from the germline V gene are MNHNY and SVGAGI (reference sequence). The DNA for the CDR3 is TGTGCGTCCCGGCGGTCTAACTATGGCTACACCTTC. Its translation is CASRRSNYGYTF.

The chain is built from TRBV7-2 and TRBJ1-3; no firm D call. Germline assignment: CDR1 SGHTA and CDR2 FQGNSA. V was shortened by 2 bases and J by 0 bases, with 11 bases between the two germline ends. This CDR3 region has 16 residues. The CDR3 region has the DNA TGTGCCAGCAGCTTATCTCCCCACTTCTCTGGAAACACCATATATTTT. Its translation: CASSLSPHFSGNTIYF.

CDR3 sequence (DNA): TGTGCCAGCAGCGTAGGGCAGGGAGGGAACTCCTACGAGCAGTACTTC. Its protein product is CASSVGQGGNSYEQYF. This chain joins TRBV9 and TRBJ2-7; 7 bases match TRBD2. V lost 0 bases, J lost 0 bases, and 6 bases stayed unmatched. This CDR3 is 16 amino acids long. CDR1 is SGDLS and CDR2 is YYNGEE in the germline V gene.

The gene calls are TRBV2 and TRBJ2-3, with 9 positions matching TRBD2. The CDR3 covers 19 residues. With 4 bases clipped from V and 1 base from J, the junction kept 15 bases outside the gene matches. Germline lookup yields CDR1 SNHLY and CDR2 FYNNEI. CDR3 amino acids: CASSVPAGGRVFGTDTQYF. In DNA, the CDR3 is TGTGCCAGCAGTGTCCCAGCGGGAGGCCGGGTCTTTGGCACAGATACGCAGTATTTT.

The rearrangement links TRBV5-1 to TRBJ1-1; tentative D call: TRBD1 (6 bases). V lost 4 bases to trimming and J lost 4 bases, with 11 bases between them. Germline CDR1 SGHRS, CDR2 YFSETQ. The CDR3 consists of 13 residues. The CDR3 region has the DNA TGCGCCAGCAGCCAACCCAGGGGCACTGAAGCTTTCTTT. It translates to CASSQPRGTEAFF.

The rearrangement joins TRBV9 to TRBJ2-7; D possibly corresponds to TRBD2 (7 bases). This CDR3 is built from 15 residues. V was shortened by 0 bases and J by 6 bases, with 16 bases between the two germline ends. Germline values: CDR1 SGDLS, CDR2 YYNGEE. The CDR3 loop is CASSVAVGGPGEQYF. The CDR3 bases are TGTGCCAGCAGCGTAGCCGTCGGGGGGCCCGGCGAGCAGTACTTC.

V gene TRBV28 combines with J gene TRBJ1-1; weak D call: TRBD1 (5 bases). The germline V gene has CDR1 MDHEN and CDR2 SYDVKM. V was pared by 5 bases and J by 6 bases, with 16 bases between. The CDR3 spans 14 residues. DNA of the CDR3: TGTGCCAGCAGTCCGCGGGCCCCGGGGCCTGAAGCTTTCTTT. Its translation is CASSPRAPGPEAFF.

The chain couples TRBV6-5 to TRBJ1-1; possibly TRBD1 for D (6 bases). V was clipped by 7 bases and J by 11 bases, with 14 bases between them. CDR3 length: 11 residues. CDR1 MNHEY and CDR2 SVGAGI come from the germline V gene. The CDR3 coding sequence is TGTGCCAGCACCACAGGGTTGGAGGCTTTCTTT. Protein sequence: CASTTGLEAFF.

V gene TRBV2 combines with J gene TRBJ1-1; maybe TRBD1 (5 bases). This CDR3 comprises 14 residues. Germline CDR1 is SNHLY and CDR2 is FYNNEI. Trimming stripped 8 bases from V and 6 bases from J, with 19 bases between. Here the CDR3 reads CASLWGGLGAEAFF. CDR3 sequence (DNA): TGTGCCAGCTTATGGGGGGGACTCGGAGCTGAAGCTTTCTTT. Filled out from reference TRBV2 and TRBJ1-1, the complete variable domain reads EPEVTQTPSHQVTQMGQEVILRCVPISNHLYFYWYRQILGQKVEFLVSFYNNEISEKSEIFDDQFSVERPDGSNFTLKIRSTKLEDSAMYFCASLWGGLGAEAFFGQGTRLTVV.

This rearrangement joins TRBV7-2 to TRBJ2-7; 8 positions agree with TRBD1. CDR1 is SGHTA, CDR2 FQGNSA, per germline. With 5 bases clipped from V and 3 bases from J, the junction kept 3 bases outside the gene matches. This CDR3 has 13 residues. CDR3 in DNA: TGTGCCAGCAGCCGGGACAGGTACTACGAGCAGTACTTC. It specifies CASSRDRYYEQYF.

This clone was seen once. The chain couples TRBV2 to TRBJ2-2, with 12 bases lining up with TRBD1. Germline lookup yields CDR1 SNHLY and CDR2 FYNNEI. The CDR3 is made up of 15 amino acids. V gave up 9 bases and J gave up 5 bases; unmatched junction bases: 7. CDR3 in amino acids: CARTGTGGPTGELFF. The CDR3 DNA is TGTGCCAGGACCGGGACAGGGGGCCCAACCGGGGAGCTGTTTTTT. Full variable domain (outside the CDR3, taken from reference TRBV2 and TRBJ2-2): EPEVTQTPSHQVTQMGQEVILRCVPISNHLYFYWYRQILGQKVEFLVSFYNNEISEKSEIFDDQFSVERPDGSNFTLKIRSTKLEDSAMYFCARTGTGGPTGELFFGEGSRLTVL.

V and J are TRBV19 and TRBJ2-3, with 11 bases identical to TRBD2. The CDR3 covers 15 residues. Germline trimming cut 7 bases from V and 1 base from J; bases unmatched to any gene: 4. Germline CDR1 and CDR2: LNHDA and SQIVND (reference sequence). CDR3 in DNA: TGTGCCAGTAAACCGGGACTAGCGGGCACAGATACGCAGTATTTT. Amino acids: CASKPGLAGTDTQYF. The whole variable domain, filled in from reference TRBV19 and TRBJ2-3, reads DGGITQSPKYLFRKEGQNVTLSCEQNLNHDAMYWYRQDPGQGLRLIYYSQIVNDFQKGDIAEGYSVSREKKESFPLTVTSAQKNPTAFYLCASKPGLAGTDTQYFGPGTRLTVL.

J is TRBJ2-3 and V is TRBV4-2; D gene ambiguous. V lost 0 bases, J lost 4 bases, and 11 bases lay in between. CDR1 and CDR2 (germline): LGHNA, YNFKEQ. This CDR3 comprises 15 residues. The DNA for the CDR3 is TGTGCCAGCAGCCAAGACGGTCGCCAAGCAGATACGCAGTATTTT. This codes for CASSQDGRQADTQYF.

This clone was seen a single time. This chain joins TRBV19 and TRBJ1-4, with TRBD1 as a possible D gene (5 bases). Per the germline V gene, CDR1 is LNHDA and CDR2 is SQIVND (reference sequence). V was trimmed by 6 bases and J by 7 bases, leaving 18 bases between them. The length of the CDR3 is 15 residues. Written as DNA, the CDR3 is TGTGCCAGTAGGACGGTAGGAGCGGGGGGTGAAAAACTGTTTTTT. Translation: CASRTVGAGGEKLFF.

V is TRBV12-3 or TRBV12-4 and J is TRBJ1-4, with TRBD1 as a possible D gene (5 bases). The CDR3 consists of 13 residues. V lost 8 bases and J 6 bases, leaving 13 bases between the germline ends. CDR3 in DNA: TGTGCCAGCTGGGGGACGAAGGATGAAAAACTGTTTTTT. Amino acids: CASWGTKDEKLFF.

The chain combines TRBV3-1 (or the pseudogene TRBV3-2) with TRBJ2-1; 10 positions agree with TRBD2. The CDR3 extends over 17 amino acids. V was clipped by 2 bases and J by 8 bases; unmatched bases: 12. The germline CDR1 and CDR2 sequences are LGHDT and YNNKEL (reference sequence). In DNA, the CDR3 is TGTGCCAGCAGCCAACACCTAGCGGGAGTGGGTACGGATGAGCAGTTCTTC. It specifies CASSQHLAGVGTDEQFF.

This sequence joins TRBV29-1 and TRBJ1-5, with 7 bases matching TRBD1. This CDR3 comprises 13 residues. The trim removed 7 bases at V and 5 bases at J, leaving 8 bases unmatched. The germline V gene has CDR1 SQVTM and CDR2 ANQGSEA. In nucleotides, the CDR3 is TGCAGCGCTTCAACAGGGGCCGATCAGCCCCAGCATTTT. This translates into CSASTGADQPQHF.

This clone was seen once. This chain connects TRBV4-1 to TRBJ2-7; D may correspond to TRBD1 or TRBD2 (5 bases each). This CDR3 spans 15 amino acids. Trimming took 0 bases from V and 5 from J, leaving 14 bases between them. From germline, CDR1 is MGHRA and CDR2 YSYEKL. This CDR3 reads CASSQEGPLKDEQYF. The CDR3 DNA sequence: TGCGCCAGCAGCCAAGAGGGACCCCTCAAGGACGAGCAGTACTTC.